Sequencing of this T cell receptor (beta chain) was carried out in a study of regulatory T cells in long-lasting Graves disease. CDR3 regions were amplified by Arm-PCR using iRepertoire HTBI primers to build TCR beta libraries. TCRdb processed the multiplex PCR reads anew with MiXCR; each CDR3 protein has one entry. The table lists about 540,000 distinct CDR3 sequences, less than 15% of them singletons. This clonotype has only a few counts. As to time point: newly diagnosed GD, antithyroid drugs for less than 3 months. Researchers made the TCR library from RNA that was extracted from PBMCs. Germline values: CDR1 SGHRS, CDR2 YFSETQ. V gave up 4 bases and J gave up 5 bases, with 18 bases separating them. This CDR3 contains 15 residues. This sample also belongs to another study, concerning T cells in Graves' hyperthyroidism and ophthalmopathy.

The TCR comes from a young man with Graves disease. The rearrangement uses TRBV5-1 and TRBJ2-5; D may match TRBD1 or TRBD2 (5 bases each). Sequenced here: peripheral blood mononuclear cells (PBMCs), sampled at new diagnosis, from a patient treated with antithyroid drugs. The CDR3 reads CASSTGPTRGETQYF. The CDR3 DNA reads as TGCGCCAGCAGCACAGGACCCACACGCGGGGAGACCCAGTACTTC.